Listed below are T cell receptor beta chains from one sample, sequenced in a study of T-cell memory formation after mild COVID-19. TCRdb passed the 5' RACE reads through MiXCR, listing each CDR3 protein once. The table records 400,000 to 500,000 distinct CDR3 sequences, 20% of them present only once. Sequenced input: PBMCs or a T cell subset sorted from them (not recorded which). These receptors were collected from an adult woman who had mild COVID-19 (a few samples of this study predate the infection). Cell type and time point are not known. The CDR3 runs from the conserved cysteine through the conserved F or W. D genes are given only for firm matches. Only part of the rows carry a size: once, few, many, or a class if the clone is expanded.

d_gene: .
abundance: few
j_gene: TRBJ1-2
v_gene: TRBV30
CDR3aa: CAWSVGGTAVSYTF
CDR3nt: TGTGCCTGGAGTGTCGGTGGGACGGCGGTGTCCTACACCTTC

d_gene: .
abundance: .
j_gene: TRBJ2-3
v_gene: TRBV7-9
CDR3aa: CASSWPGTSTDTQYF
CDR3nt: TGTGCCAGCAGCTGGCCCGGGACTTCCACAGATACGCAGTATTTT

d_gene: .
abundance: .
j_gene: TRBJ2-1
v_gene: TRBV5-1
CDR3aa: CASSLSRLAAGGEQFF
CDR3nt: TGCGCCAGCAGCTTGTCCAGGCTAGCCGCAGGCGGTGAGCAGTTCTTC

d_gene: .
abundance: few
j_gene: TRBJ2-1
v_gene: TRBV12-3/TRBV12-4
CDR3aa: CASTLGPPSYNEQFF
CDR3nt: TGTGCCAGCACCCTCGGGCCGCCCTCCTACAATGAGCAGTTCTTC

d_gene: .
abundance: many
j_gene: TRBJ2-7
v_gene: TRBV5-1
CDR3aa: CASSPADSLGYEQYF
CDR3nt: TGCGCCAGCAGCCCCGCGGACTCTCTGGGCTACGAGCAGTACTTC

d_gene: .
abundance: .
j_gene: TRBJ1-1
v_gene: TRBV19
CDR3aa: CASNGQKAFF
CDR3nt: TGTGCCAGTAACGGGCAGAAAGCTTTCTTT

d_gene: .
abundance: few
j_gene: TRBJ2-1
v_gene: TRBV5-1
CDR3aa: CASSFGLYSPKYNEQFF
CDR3nt: TGCGCCAGCAGCTTCGGGCTCTACAGCCCAAAATACAATGAGCAGTTCTTC

d_gene: .
abundance: .
j_gene: TRBJ2-3
v_gene: TRBV20-1
CDR3aa: CSARTHRDTQYF
CDR3nt: TGCAGTGCTAGGACTCATCGGGATACGCAGTATTTT

d_gene: TRBD2
abundance: few
j_gene: TRBJ2-2
v_gene: TRBV7-6
CDR3aa: CASSVTSGGINTGELFF
CDR3nt: TGTGCCAGCAGCGTGACTAGCGGGGGGATAAACACCGGGGAGCTGTTTTTT

d_gene: .
abundance: few
j_gene: TRBJ2-7
v_gene: TRBV5-4
CDR3aa: CASSHQGTSYEQYF
CDR3nt: TGTGCCAGCAGCCATCAGGGGACCTCATACGAGCAGTACTTC

d_gene: .
abundance: few
j_gene: TRBJ1-4
v_gene: TRBV5-1
CDR3aa: CASSPLSGEKLFF
CDR3nt: TGCGCCAGCAGCCCCCTCTCAGGTGAAAAACTGTTTTTT

d_gene: .
abundance: .
j_gene: TRBJ1-1
v_gene: TRBV9
CDR3aa: CASSTRGGEGTEAFF
CDR3nt: TGTGCCAGCAGCACCCGAGGGGGGGAGGGCACTGAAGCTTTCTTT